The entry below describes one T cell receptor (beta chain). Its antigen is as yet unknown. Primers: 60 Vbeta forward and 13 Jbeta reverse. Per the original data handling: Approximately 73 million unique TCR beta chains, roughly 10 million shared, were counted in a later analysis. This table comes from immunoSEQ multiplex PCR, and its TCRdb copy is limited to in-frame clones, with some not included. The V and J calls and the clone size are those of that table, but D and trimming were determined from the DNA. The sample has 100,000 to 150,000 clones, about 76% seen once; the top ten hold roughly 13%. This record comes from a study of cytomegalovirus exposure and HLA in healthy donors. Study-wide context: In a previous analysis, some 110 million unique TCR beta sequences were found from some 180 million T cells. Overall study results and limits: Relative to equally common others, HLA-associated TCR beta chains showed greater clonal expansion in a later analysis.

Germline lookup yields CDR1 SGHAT and CDR2 FQDESV (reference sequence). CDR3 size: 16 residues. The source material was PBMCs. The rearrangement joins TRBV11-1 to TRBJ2-5; TRBD2 agrees at 13 bases. The end of the DNA fits TRBJ2-7 better, so the J call may be wrong. This sequence originates from a woman aged 55 to 70 in good health and CMV-seropositive. The CDR3 coding sequence is TGTGCCAGCAGCCTCGGACTAGCGGGAGTCCCCTACGAGCAGTACTTC. It codes for CASSLGLAGVPYEQYF.